Sequencing of this T cell receptor beta chain was carried out in a study of beta chain features in type 1 diabetes. Study observations and caveats: Naive, central memory and regulatory TCRB repertoires appeared more similar among patients than healthy donors.

Remarks on this clone: Its antigen is not known.

Of the isolated RNA, all was reverse transcribed, and so the sequenced material was expressed TCRB transcripts. Produced via immunoSEQ multiplex PCR; TCRdb's table is partial and in-frame only. The sample holds about 330,000 clones; approximately 10% are singletons and the top ten take about 0.015%. V dropped 0 bases and J dropped 9 bases, with 12 bases sitting between them. CDR1 is SGHVS and CDR2 is FQNEAQ in the germline V gene. The CDR3 totals 14 residues. This clonotype was obtained from a woman aged 25 to 39 in good health. Input material: naive CD4+ T cells from blood. V is TRBV7-8 and J is TRBJ2-1; TRBD2 is a possible D gene (5 bases). DNA for the CDR3: TGTGCCAGCAGCTTAGCGTCGGGAATCAGTGAGCAGTTCTTC. It is translated as CASSLASGISEQFF.